The rows below give T cell receptor beta chains drawn from one sample of a study of control samples from healthy donors and cancer patients. Profiling relied on immunoSEQ multiplex PCR, and the TCRdb table lists in-frame clones only, not all of them. The table includes around 170,000 clones, almost 90% detected once. The source material was blood. The source of these receptors is a woman in her twenties or thirties in good health. CDR3s include the opening cysteine and the closing phenylalanine or tryptophan. The D gene is left open where the match is weak. Not every row has a clone size; where given, it reads once, few, many or a size class.

>TRBJ2-3|TRBV28|.|.
CASSLKRHTQYF
TGTGCCAGCAGTTTAAAAAGACATACGCAGTATTTT
>TRBJ2-1|TRBV19|TRBD1|.
CASSMGQGFNEQFF
TGTGCCAGTAGTATGGGACAGGGGTTCAATGAGCAGTTCTTC
>TRBJ1-2|TRBV25-1|.|once
CASSEWGLIGRGYTF
TGTGCCAGCAGTGAATGGGGCTTAATCGGCAGGGGCTACACCTTC
>TRBJ2-7|TRBV6-2/TRBV6-3|.|.
CASSYSGRLFYEQYF
TGTGCCAGCAGTTACTCAGGTCGACTTTTCTACGAGCAGTACTTC
>TRBJ2-2|TRBV7-9|.|.
CASSLASSNTGELFF
TGTGCCAGCAGCTTAGCGTCCTCAAACACCGGGGAGCTGTTTTTT
>TRBJ1-3|TRBV30|.|.
CAWSRQVGSGNTIYF
TGTGCCTGGAGTAGACAGGTCGGCTCTGGAAACACCATATATTTT
>TRBJ2-4|TRBV4-1|TRBD1|.
CASRETGGNAKNIQYF
TGCGCCAGCCGTGAGACAGGGGGCAACGCCAAAAACATTCAGTACTTC
>TRBJ2-3|TRBV11-2|TRBD2|.
CASSLSGRAVDTQYF
TGTGCCAGCAGCTTAAGCGGGAGGGCCGTAGATACGCAGTATTTT
>TRBJ1-5|TRBV5-3|TRBD1|.
CARSIQSTGDGQPQHF
TGTGCCAGAAGCATTCAATCTACAGGGGATGGCCAGCCCCAGCATTTT
>TRBJ2-5|TRBV5-1|TRBD2|.
CASSLWASGYQETQYF
TGCGCCAGCAGCTTGTGGGCTAGCGGTTACCAAGAGACCCAGTACTTC